This T cell receptor beta chain was recovered during a study of molecular identifiers for immune sequencing clone quantification. Study-level points and caveats: Detection of one spiked Jurkat cell's TCR RNA reportedly worked in one million naive cells. Over 98% of effector molecules, but under 1% in naive cells, were held by clones with more than 20 RNA copies.

The use of previously described methods and listed TCR primers produced the bulk TCR libraries. TCRdb reprocessed the PCR reads via MiXCR and lists one record per CDR3 protein. Of 400,000 to 600,000 distinct CDR3 sequences listed, roughly 24% are singletons. There are a few counts of this clonotype. The antigen remains undetermined. In germline, CDR1 is MGHRA, CDR2 YSYEKL. The CDR3 spans 16 residues. The J segment lost 9 bases and the V segment lost 4 bases, leaving 7 bases of the junction unmatched. This clonotype originated in a human donor in good health. Some libraries in this study had Jurkat cell RNA spiked in. Sequencing was carried out using naive CD8+ T cells from blood, with Jurkat cell RNA spiked in. Subset specified: FACS-sorted CD8+CD4-CCR7+CD45RA+ naive T cells. This chain joins TRBV4-1 and TRBJ2-1, with 15 positions matching TRBD2. The DNA for the CDR3 is TGCGCCAGCAGCCTCGGACTAGCGGGAGGGCTAGGTGAGCAGTTCTTC. Translating it yields CASSLGLAGGLGEQFF.